This TCR beta chain was sequenced during a study of Graves' ophthalmopathy and Graves' hyperthyroidism. The study, taken as a whole, reports: Progression of ophthalmopathy was predicted by the model with 60% to 71% sensitivity and about 72% specificity.

Concerning this clonotype itself: The antigen is undetermined. A read error may be the cause here, since a much bigger clone is one base away.

The authors amplified TCR beta CDR3 regions from RNA transcripts. An opening RT-PCR round employed HTBI primers and preceded a second-round multiplex PCR. TCRdb reprocessed the multiplex PCR reads with MiXCR, giving one entry per CDR3 protein. The sample contains around 1.1 million distinct CDR3 sequences, around a third of which appear only once. V lost 3 bases and J 5 bases, leaving 11 bases between the germline ends. In germline, CDR1 is SGHRS, CDR2 YFSETQ. This CDR3 has 13 amino acids. This chain links TRBV5-1 with TRBJ1-1; tentative D call: TRBD1 (5 bases). This sequence was found in an adult man with Graves' hyperthyroidism. Specimen: peripheral blood or thyroid tissue (not recorded which). The chain's CDR3 is CASSSVAGTEAFF. CDR3 coding DNA: TGCGCCAGCAGCTCGGTAGCAGGGACTGAAGCTTTCTTT.